This TCR beta chain was sequenced in a study of shared clonotypes between healthy human individuals. Only in-frame clones appear in the TCRdb table, and some are missing; sequencing was by immunoSEQ multiplex PCR. The data show roughly 2 million clones, 90% to 96% seen once. This clone was recorded only once. Caucasian adults residing in Nashville, Tennessee made up all the donors. The clonotype originates from a man younger than 35 in good health. The specimen sequenced was naive CD4+ T cells sorted from blood. Subset specified: CD45RA+ positively selected.

In nucleotides, the CDR3 is TGTGCCGCAGGCGGAGAGGGCCCCGGGGAGCTGTTTTTT. Encoded protein: CAAGGEGPGELFF. V is TRBV5-4 and J is TRBJ2-2; D is possibly TRBD2 (5 bases). Per germline, CDR1 SGHNT and CDR2 YYREEE (reference sequence). The CDR3 length is 13 residues. V was trimmed by 10 bases and J by 6 bases, leaving 16 bases between them.